This is a list of T cell receptor beta chains from one sample in a study of cytomegalovirus exposure and HLA in healthy donors. Clones were sequenced by immunoSEQ multiplex PCR, and TCRdb holds only the in-frame ones, with some missing. The table includes about 150,000 clones, roughly 80% detected once. Sequenced sample: PBMCs. The receptors shown here come from a man aged 18 to 30 in good health and CMV-seronegative. Both conserved end residues are part of each CDR3. D genes are given only for firm matches. Part of the rows lack a size; the others show once, few, many or a class for expanded clones.

D	size	length	V	J	DNA	CDR3
TRBD2	.	12	TRBV25-1	TRBJ2-7	TGTGCCAGCACTAGCGGGGCCTACGAGCAGTACTTC	CASTSGAYEQYF
TRBD2	.	17	TRBV19	TRBJ2-6	TGTGCCAGTACAGGGACTAGCGCCGTCTCTGGGGCCAACGTCCTGACTTTC	CASTGTSAVSGANVLTF
.	.	13	TRBV6-5	TRBJ2-2	TGTGCCAGCAGTGAGCGTAGCACCGGGGAGCTGTTTTTT	CASSERSTGELFF
.	.	15	TRBV6-5	TRBJ1-2	TGTGCCAGCAGCGTGGTTGAGGGAGGAGACTATGGCTACACCTTC	CASSVVEGGDYGYTF
.	.	15	TRBV9	TRBJ2-7	TGTGCCAGCAGCGTAGCGGCGGGCCTCTCCTACGAGCAGTACTTC	CASSVAAGLSYEQYF
.	.	14	TRBV5-6	TRBJ2-3	TGTGCCAGCAGCGGGGGTTCGGAGGGAGATACGCAGTATTTT	CASSGGSEGDTQYF
.	.	15	TRBV27	TRBJ2-7	TGTGCCAGCAGTTTAAGGGGCCGGTCCATTTACGAGCAGTACTTC	CASSLRGRSIYEQYF
TRBD1	.	12	TRBV5-4	TRBJ1-5	TGTGCCAGCAGCGAAACAGGGGGGCCCCAGCATTTT	CASSETGGPQHF
TRBD1	.	15	TRBV5-1	TRBJ2-7	TGCGCCAGCAGCTTGGAGGGACAGGGCGGTGACGAGCAGTACTTC	CASSLEGQGGDEQYF
TRBD1	few	14	TRBV18	TRBJ1-1	TGTGCCAGCTCACCAGGGACAGCGAGAACTGAAGCTTTCTTT	CASSPGTARTEAFF
TRBD1	few	13	TRBV7-3	TRBJ1-1	TGTGCCAGCAGCTTAAAACCACAGGGGGCAGCTTTCTTT	CASSLKPQGAAFF
TRBD2	.	15	TRBV5-1	TRBJ2-3	TGCGCCAGCAGGAGAGGGCGGGAGGGCCCGGATACGCAGTATTTT	CASRRGREGPDTQYF